Presented here are 32 T cell receptor beta chains from one specimen sequenced in a study of T-cell reconstitution after alpha-beta-depleted transplantation in children. Library preparation (for TCRbeta) was performed with unique molecular identifiers. Each CDR3 protein gets one entry after TCRdb re-called the PCR reads with MiXCR. The repertoire holds hundreds of thousands of distinct CDR3 sequences, with roughly 14% as singletons. Sequencing used PBMCs, obtained before TCRalphabeta/CD19-depleted stem cell transplant. Every receptor here comes from a girl aged 2 to 10 with congenital amegakaryocytic thrombocytopenia, due to receive a stem cell transplant.

This clonotype was observed at least ten times. The gene calls are TRBV6-1 and TRBJ1-6, with TRBD1 matching over 8 bases. Germline assignment: CDR1 MNHNS and CDR2 SASEGT. The CDR3 consists of 16 residues. Trimming cost V 5 bases and J 0 bases; bases outside gene matches: 3. The CDR3 region has the DNA TGTGCCAGCAGTCGGACAGGGAGCTCCTATAATTCACCCCTCCACTTT. Protein product: CASSRTGSSYNSPLHF.

This clonotype was found a few times. The CDR3 DNA reads TGTGCCAGCTCACCGGCCGGGACAGTCTCCTATAGCAATCAGCCCCAGCATTTT. Its protein is CASSPAGTVSYSNQPQHF. The genes are TRBV18 and TRBJ1-5; TRBD1 matches 7 bases. This CDR3 region has 18 residues. J gave up 0 bases and V 3 bases, and 11 bases lay outside the gene matches. CDR1 and CDR2 from the germline V gene are KGHSH and LQKENI. Full variable domain (rest looked up from reference TRBV18 and TRBJ1-5): NAGVMQNPRHLVRRRGQEARLRCSPMKGHSHVYWYRQLPEEGLKFMVYLQKENIIDESGMPKERFSAEFPKEGPSILRIQQVVRGDSAAYFCASSPAGTVSYSNQPQHFGDGTRLSIL.

This sequence joins TRBV16 and TRBJ2-2; D might be TRBD2 (6 bases). The CDR3 is 15 residues long. Trimming stripped 7 bases from V and 3 bases from J, with 15 bases between. Germline lookup yields CDR1 KGHSY and CDR2 FQNENV. In DNA, the CDR3 is TGTGCCAGCACCAGGACCCGCGGGGACACCGGGGAGCTGTTTTTT. Translating it yields CASTRTRGDTGELFF.

The rearrangement joins TRBV11-2 to TRBJ1-3; D might be TRBD1 (6 bases). Trimming stripped 2 bases from V and 4 bases from J, with 18 bases between. This CDR3 spans 17 amino acids. Germline V gene data show CDR1 as SGHAT and CDR2 as FQNNGV. The CDR3 spells CASSLIRSGATGNTIYF. CDR3 bases: TGTGCCAGCAGCTTAATCCGGTCGGGGGCAACCGGAAACACCATATATTTT.

This clonotype was counted between two and nine times. J is TRBJ1-2 and V is TRBV30; 7 bases align to TRBD1. Per germline, CDR1 GTSNPN and CDR2 SVGIG (reference sequence). The CDR3 totals 13 residues. V gave up 1 base and J gave up 3 bases; unmatched junction bases: 2. The CDR3 DNA reads TGTGCCTGGAGTGAGGGACAGTACTATGGCTACACCTTC. It translates to CAWSEGQYYGYTF. Complete variable domain (other parts from reference TRBV30 and TRBJ1-2): SQTIHQWPATLVQPVGSPLSLECTVEGTSNPNLYWYRQAAGRGLQLLFYSVGIGQISSEVPQNLSASRPQDRQFILSSKKLLLSDSGFYLCAWSEGQYYGYTFGSGTRLTVV.

This clonotype was seen more than once but under ten times. CDR3 loop: CASRQRGGNEQFF. The CDR3 DNA reads as TGTGCCAGCCGCCAAAGGGGGGGCAATGAGCAGTTCTTC. The chain carries TRBV12-3 or TRBV12-4 and TRBJ2-1, with D possibly TRBD2 on 7 matching bases. The CDR3 runs to 13 residues. Trimming shortened V by 8 bases and J by 6 bases, and 14 bases separated the two germline ends.

V gene TRBV19 combines with J gene TRBJ1-5; D ambiguous. This CDR3 is built from 14 residues. Trimming removed 4 bases from V and 3 bases from J, with 10 bases in between. Germline-derived CDR1 and CDR2 are LNHDA and SQIVND (reference sequence). CDR3 in amino acids: CASSRWEINQPQHF. The CDR3 DNA follows: TGTGCCAGTAGTAGATGGGAAATCAATCAGCCCCAGCATTTT.

This clonotype was recorded many times. The chain has TRBV4-1 and TRBJ2-7, with 13 bases fitting TRBD2. Germline loops: CDR1 MGHRA, CDR2 YSYEKL. The CDR3 sequence is 16 residues long. V lost 1 base and J lost 2; bases outside the gene matches: 2. The CDR3 coding sequence is TGCGCCAGCAGCCAAGCACTAGCGGGAGGGACCTACGAGCAGTACTTC. Translated: CASSQALAGGTYEQYF.

This clonotype was counted between two and nine times. The J gene is TRBJ2-1, the V gene TRBV20-1, with 11 bases fitting TRBD2. J gave up 8 bases and V 0 bases, and 9 bases lay outside the gene matches. The CDR3 runs 16 residues. Per germline, CDR1 DFQATT and CDR2 SNEGSKA (reference sequence). The CDR3: CSARDTTSGTRDEQFF. CDR3 nucleotide sequence: TGCAGTGCTAGAGACACGACTAGCGGGACTCGGGATGAGCAGTTCTTC.

The sample holds many counts of this clonotype. The chain recombines TRBV5-1 with TRBJ2-2; no reliable D call. CDR1 is SGHRS, CDR2 YFSETQ, per germline. The CDR3 sequence is 14 residues long. V was clipped by 0 bases and J by 7 bases, with 10 bases between them. The CDR3 nucleotides read TGCGCCAGCAGCTTGGCCGACGTCGGCGGGGAGCTGTTTTTT. It is translated as CASSLADVGGELFF.

Many counts were recorded for this clonotype. CDR3 DNA sequence: TGCAGTGCGAGCAGGAACACAGGGTACAATGAGCAGTTCTTC. This gives the protein CSASRNTGYNEQFF. V gene TRBV20-1 combines with J gene TRBJ2-1; D possibly corresponds to TRBD1 (6 bases). This CDR3 comprises 14 residues. Germline lookup yields CDR1 DFQATT and CDR2 SNEGSKA (reference sequence). Trimming shortened V by 6 bases and J by 4 bases, and 16 bases separated the two germline ends.

This clonotype was found a few times. The chain has TRBV20-1 and TRBJ2-5; D may be TRBD1 (6 bases). Trimming left V 3 bases short and J 4 bases short, with 15 bases between. CDR1 is DFQATT and CDR2 is SNEGSKA in the germline V gene (reference sequence). The CDR3 totals 14 residues. The DNA of the CDR3 is TGCAGTGCTAGTACGGCCAGGGGTGGAGAGACCCAGTACTTC. Its protein product is CSASTARGGETQYF.

This clonotype has only a few counts. The V call is TRBV3-1, the J call TRBJ1-3, with D unresolved. Germline V CDR1 and CDR2: LGHDT, YNNKEL (reference sequence). The CDR3 length is 15 residues. With 0 bases removed from V and 4 bases from J, the gap between germline ends came to 10 bases. The CDR3 sequence is CASSQDAASGNTIYF. The CDR3 DNA is TGTGCCAGCAGCCAAGACGCCGCTAGCGGAAACACCATATATTTT.

The table lists this clonotype with a few counts. The V call is TRBV12-3 or TRBV12-4, the J call TRBJ1-1; 9 nucleotides align to TRBD1. The CDR3 runs to 14 residues. Trimming took 6 bases from V and 6 from J; bases not matched to a gene: 8. CDR3 coding DNA: TGTGCCAGCAGCAAGGACAGGGGAGAGTCTGAAGCTTTCTTT. Translation gives CASSKDRGESEAFF.

The chain employs TRBV25-1 and TRBJ2-1, with TRBD2 matching over 10 bases. Germline CDR1 MGHDK, CDR2 SYGVNS. The V segment lost 4 bases and the J segment 3 bases; nucleotides outside the gene matches: 6. The CDR3 contains 16 residues. The CDR3 region has the DNA TGTGCCAGCAGTGCCCTCACTAGCGGGGTCTACAATGAGCAGTTCTTC. Translation: CASSALTSGVYNEQFF.

As for this clonotype: This may arise from a read error, as a much more abundant clone is one base away. The V and J genes are TRBV12-3 or TRBV12-4 and TRBJ2-1; 8 bases match TRBD1. CDR3 length: 13 residues. In DNA form, the CDR3 reads TGTGCCAACAGTTCAGGACAGGGAGTTGAGCAGTTCTTC. This encodes CANSSGQGVEQFF.

This clonotype was seen more than once but under ten times. This chain uses TRBV6-1 with TRBJ1-6; D uncertain. The CDR3 is made up of 18 amino acids. Between the trimmed V and J ends, which lost 6 bases and 11 bases, there was a span of 29 bases. In germline, CDR1 is MNHNS, CDR2 SASEGT. The CDR3 DNA is TGTGCCAGCAGGAACGGACCTACTTCCTCCCGCTTTTCGACACCCCTCCACTTT. It codes for CASRNGPTSSRFSTPLHF.

This clonotype was picked up many times. The J gene is TRBJ1-5, the V gene TRBV12-3 or TRBV12-4; D call uncertain. This CDR3 comprises 12 residues. V was clipped by 5 bases and J by 6 bases, with 8 bases between them. The CDR3 loop is CASSPSGQPQHF. CDR3 sequence (DNA): TGTGCCAGCAGTCCCTCCGGTCAGCCCCAGCATTTT.

This clonotype showed up just a few times. J is TRBJ2-1 and V is TRBV10-3; 10 bases map to TRBD2. The CDR3 covers 16 residues. Germline V gives CDR1 ENHRY, CDR2 SYGVKD. V was clipped by 0 bases and J by 7 bases; unmatched bases: 6. The CDR3 DNA is TGTGCCATCAGTGAGTCTAGCGGGAGGCCGTTAAATGAGCAGTTCTTC. Encoded protein: CAISESSGRPLNEQFF.

This clonotype showed up many times. The chain combines TRBV27 with TRBJ2-7; D is undetermined. Germline V gene lookup returns CDR1 MNHEY and CDR2 SMNVEV (reference sequence). V was shortened by 5 bases and J by 2 bases, with 13 bases between the two germline ends. This CDR3 region has 14 residues. CDR3 loop: CASSPLGGAYEQYF. The CDR3, as DNA: TGTGCCAGCAGTCCCCTCGGCGGAGCCTACGAGCAGTACTTC.

This chain links TRBV7-8 with TRBJ2-7; TRBD2 agrees at 9 bases. The CDR3 has 17 amino acids. Germline V gives CDR1 SGHVS, CDR2 FQNEAQ. The V gene end was trimmed by 1 base and the J gene end by 1 base; junction bases not matched to a gene: 8. The DNA for the CDR3 is TGTGCCAGCAGCTTAGTAGTTAGCGGGGGTATATCCTACGAGCAGTACTTC. This gives the protein CASSLVVSGGISYEQYF. Full variable domain (remainder filled in from reference TRBV7-8 and TRBJ2-7): GAGVSQSPRYKVAKRGQDVALRCDPISGHVSLFWYQQALGQGPEFLTYFQNEAQLDKSGLPSDRFFAERPEGSVSTLKIQRTQQEDSAVYLCASSLVVSGGISYEQYFGPGTRLTVT.

With regard to this clonotype: The CDR3 end shows no conserved phenylalanine or tryptophan, and so a read error is likely. DNA of the CDR3: TGCGCCAGCAGCTCCCACCAAGGCACCAATGAGCAGTTCCTC. It encodes CASSSHQGTNEQFL. V gene TRBV5-1 combines with J gene TRBJ2-1; D gene ambiguous. This CDR3 has 14 amino acids. V dropped 3 bases and J dropped 6 bases, with 13 bases sitting between them. Germline assignment: CDR1 SGHRS and CDR2 YFSETQ.

This clonotype was observed many times. The chain combines TRBV5-1 with TRBJ2-5; no clear D gene. Per the germline V gene, CDR1 is SGHRS and CDR2 is YFSETQ. This CDR3 is 18 amino acids long. V was pared by 0 bases and J by 1 base, with 19 bases between. The CDR3 DNA reads TGCGCCAGCAGCTTGGCTGGTACCAAGTACGATCCCCAAGAGACCCAGTACTTC. Encoded protein: CASSLAGTKYDPQETQYF.

This clonotype was recorded at least ten times. The chain uses TRBV7-2 and TRBJ2-7; D unclear. From germline, CDR1 is SGHTA and CDR2 FQGNSA. V dropped 5 bases and J dropped 4 bases, with 9 bases sitting between them. The CDR3 loop spans 12 amino acids. Here the CDR3 reads CASSLIAYEQYF. CDR3 bases: TGTGCCAGCAGCCTCATAGCTTACGAGCAGTACTTC.

The chain has TRBV27 and TRBJ2-7, with D perhaps TRBD1 (5 bases). This CDR3 contains 15 residues. CDR1 and CDR2 (germline): MNHEY, SMNVEV (reference sequence). V dropped 5 bases and J dropped 7 bases, with 21 bases sitting between them. CDR3: CASSLETAPDGEQYF. The CDR3 nucleotides are TGTGCCAGCAGTCTCGAGACAGCGCCGGACGGTGAGCAGTACTTC.

About this clonotype: With a much larger clone just one base away, this may be a read error. This chain links TRBV20-1 with TRBJ2-3; D tentatively reads TRBD1 or TRBD2 (7 bases each). This CDR3 comprises 16 residues. The germline V gene encodes CDR1 DFQATT and CDR2 SNEGSKA (reference sequence). CDR3 sequence reads: CRARGGLGGTGDTQYF. CDR3 coding DNA: TGCAGAGCTAGAGGCGGACTAGGGGGCACAGGAGATACGCAGTATTTT.

This clonotype was recorded at least ten times. V and J are TRBV20-1 and TRBJ2-3; D not certain. CDR1 is DFQATT, CDR2 SNEGSKA, per germline (reference sequence). This CDR3 spans 15 amino acids. V lost 1 base, J lost 4 bases, and 15 bases lay in between. The CDR3 region has the DNA TGCAGTGCTAGAGCCCAGCAGCAGATCCCAGATACGCAGTATTTT. Its protein product is CSARAQQQIPDTQYF.

This clonotype was observed at least ten times. The chain combines TRBV12-3 or TRBV12-4 with TRBJ1-2, with no clear D. Trimming took off 8 bases at V and 8 bases at J, with 24 bases between the two ends. The CDR3 has 15 amino acids. CDR3 sequence (DNA): TGTGCCAGCTCATCGACAAGGGTAGGCCTAAGGGGCTACACCTTC. Protein sequence: CASSSTRVGLRGYTF.

This clonotype showed up many times. The V gene is TRBV20-1, the J gene TRBJ2-3; tentatively, D is TRBD2 (6 bases). V shed 1 base and J shed 5 bases, with 13 bases lying between them. CDR1 is DFQATT and CDR2 is SNEGSKA in the germline V gene (reference sequence). This CDR3 is 14 amino acids long. The CDR3 spells CSARVGGIGDTQYF. The CDR3 DNA is TGCAGTGCTAGAGTGGGCGGGATTGGAGATACGCAGTATTTT.

This clonotype was found a few times. The rearrangement joins TRBV4-2 to TRBJ2-7; perhaps TRBD2 as D (5 bases). Germline loops: CDR1 LGHNA, CDR2 YNFKEQ. Deletions cut 0 bases from V and 0 bases from J, with 12 bases between. This CDR3 has 16 amino acids. CDR3 loop: CASSQEGTRASYEQYF. In DNA, the CDR3 is TGTGCCAGCAGCCAAGAAGGTACGCGGGCCTCCTACGAGCAGTACTTC.

The rearrangement links TRBV20-1 to TRBJ2-1; 10 bases align to TRBD2. From germline, CDR1 is DFQATT and CDR2 SNEGSKA (reference sequence). The CDR3 length is 16 residues. V trimming: 4 bases; J trimming: 2 bases; junction bases outside the gene matches: 8. The CDR3 coding sequence is TGCAGTGCTACGACCCCAGCGGGAGGGCCCTACAATGAGCAGTTCTTC. Translating gives CSATTPAGGPYNEQFF.

This clonotype was picked up many times. J is TRBJ2-1 and V is TRBV20-1; unclear D gene. CDR1 and CDR2 (germline): DFQATT, SNEGSKA (reference sequence). The CDR3 totals 12 residues. V lost 3 bases and J lost 10, with 13 bases in between. The CDR3 DNA follows: TGCAGTGCTAGCGCTACTGGATGGGAGCAGTTCTTC. This gives the protein CSASATGWEQFF.